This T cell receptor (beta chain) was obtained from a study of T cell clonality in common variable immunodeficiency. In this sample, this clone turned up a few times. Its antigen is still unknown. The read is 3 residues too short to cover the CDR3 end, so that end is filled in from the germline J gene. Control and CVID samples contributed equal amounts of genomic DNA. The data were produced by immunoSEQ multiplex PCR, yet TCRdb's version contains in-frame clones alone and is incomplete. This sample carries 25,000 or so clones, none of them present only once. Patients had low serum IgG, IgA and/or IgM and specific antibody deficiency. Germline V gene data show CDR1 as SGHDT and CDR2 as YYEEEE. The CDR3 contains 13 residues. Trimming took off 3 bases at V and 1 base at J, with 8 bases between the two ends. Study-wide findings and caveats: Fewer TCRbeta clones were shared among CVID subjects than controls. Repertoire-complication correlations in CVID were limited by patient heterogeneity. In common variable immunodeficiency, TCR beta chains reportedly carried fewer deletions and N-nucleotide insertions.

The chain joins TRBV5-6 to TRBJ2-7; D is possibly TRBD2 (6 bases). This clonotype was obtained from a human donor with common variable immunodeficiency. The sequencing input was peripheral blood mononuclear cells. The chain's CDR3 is CASSWRGSYEQYF. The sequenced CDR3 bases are TGTGCCAGCAGCTGGAGGGGTTCCTACGAG.